This TCR beta chain was recorded in a study of T cells in localized non-small cell lung cancer. Study-level findings and limits: A raised T cell density in blood coincided with lengthier overall survival.

Comments on this clone: The antigen is unknown.

Trimming shortened V by 4 bases and J by 6 bases, and 13 bases separated the two germline ends. The CDR3 totals 14 residues. Germline V gene sequence: CDR1 SGDLS, CDR2 YYNGEE. Produced via immunoSEQ multiplex PCR; TCRdb's table is partial and in-frame only. Found here are 25,000 to 30,000 clones, around 90% of them singletons; the top ten hold approximately 3%. The sample consisted of peripheral blood, taken before any cancer treatment. The sequence was collected from a woman aged 18 to 55 with stage I lung adenocarcinoma. This sequence joins TRBV9 and TRBJ2-2; TRBD1 might be the D (5 bases). CDR3 nucleotides: TGTGCCAGCAGCCCCGACAGTGCCGCCGGGGAGCTGTTTTTT. Translation gives CASSPDSAAGELFF.